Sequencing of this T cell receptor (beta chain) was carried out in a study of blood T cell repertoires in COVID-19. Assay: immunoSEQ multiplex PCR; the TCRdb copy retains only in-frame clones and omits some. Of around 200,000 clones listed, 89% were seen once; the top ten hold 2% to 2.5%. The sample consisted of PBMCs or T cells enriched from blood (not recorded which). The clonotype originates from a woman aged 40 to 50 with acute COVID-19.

In nucleotides, the CDR3 is TGTGCCAGCAGCTTAGGATCGGGGGGAGAAGGTGGCTACACCTTC. Translation gives CASSLGSGGEGGYTF. The chain combines TRBV7-9 with TRBJ1-2, with a tentative D call TRBD1 (5 bases). The V end was cut by 1 base, the J end by 7 bases, with 16 bases between. The CDR3 length is 15 residues. CDR1 is SEHNR, CDR2 FQNEAQ, per germline (reference sequence).